This T cell receptor beta chain is drawn from a study of cytomegalovirus exposure and HLA in healthy donors (TCRdb year 2017). Study-wide context: An earlier analysis of about 560 of the donors reported 276 Gb of sequence data and 100 million to 120 million unique TCR beta sequences obtained from about 179 million T cells. In a later genetic analysis, genome-wide SNP genotypes for 398 of the 666 donors were used, and that subset was treated as a discovery cohort. Approximately 300 gigabases of sequencing data and tens of millions of unique TCR sequences were included in an early release covering about 600 HLA-typed donors. In an earlier analysis of 550 to 700 of the donors, high-throughput TCR beta sequencing was used to judge whether each TCR beta V gene segment behaved as functional or pseudogenic. Typing coverage varied by locus: roughly 620-640 donors for A, B, C, DRB1 and DQB1; roughly 560 for DQA1; about 570 for DPA1; roughly 450 for DPB1. High-throughput TCR immunosequencing, statistical association of individual TCRs with disease status, and machine learning were combined to predict cytomegalovirus infection status. HLA typing included class I and class II loci at four-digit resolution. On average, roughly 240,000 unique TCR beta nucleotide sequences were sequenced per donor among 398 genotyped donors of the cohort, with 15% to 20% of those sequences being non-productive. Alongside the repertoire data, information on donor age, sex, ethnicity and CMV serostatus was compiled. Of the roughly 400 genotyped donors, about 80% fell in the genetic ancestry cluster associated with self-reported Caucasian donors. All discovery cohort repertoires had been generated on a single sequencing platform. The study aimed to test whether signatures of past pathogen exposure could be identified by cataloging public T cell receptors. Because of strong linkage in the cohort, roughly five DR-DQ haplotypes were treated as single units for association and clustering. A later analysis re-analyzed previously published TCR beta repertoires from 500 to 700 donors and added high-resolution HLA genotyping to study TCR occurrence patterns. Besides the first cohort of some 670 subjects, a separate validation cohort made up of 120 different subjects was used. Rather than drawing on any new phenotypic data, the later analysis identified candidate immune exposures from TCR beta sequences and the way those sequences occurred across donors. Using immunosequencing, the study profiled T cell repertoires from 666 subjects and related those repertoires to cytomegalovirus serostatus. General conclusions and limits of the study: The authors suggested that the approach could potentially be extended to other disease states and immunological phenotypes. According to a later analysis, TCR association rates differed among HLA loci, with DRB1 alleles showing the most associated TCRs and HLA-C alleles showing the fewest. Some IMGT-functional V segments, including TRBV6-2 and TRBV6-3, could not be told apart with the 87-base-pair reads, so those segments were excluded. This cohort had only TCR beta chains sequenced, and the lack of alpha or paired-chain data limited which features could be detected. Assigning TCR associations to individual alleles was difficult when HLA alleles, especially DR and DQ, strongly co-occurred. The study listed around 160 TCR beta chains as associated with cytomegalovirus. Linkage disequilibrium might explain the correlated functional status among segregating V segments, but an unknown experimental factor could not be excluded. Broadly in line with IMGT annotations, most TCR beta V segments showed up in productive rearrangements about 87% or about 30% of the time in an earlier analysis of several hundred of the donors. Sequencing depth was assumed to be roughly uniform across donors in the presence/absence analyses, though that assumption may not hold. The classifier was reported to diagnose cytomegalovirus status with high specificity and sensitivity in both the original cohort and the validation cohort. A later analysis associated some 17,000 TCR beta sequences with specific HLA alleles at a false discovery rate of 0.05. Compared with the roughly 700-donor mean, donors in an Asian-associated ancestry cluster had fewer N-insertions in productive TCRs, according to a later genetic analysis. A later analysis reported that several top co-occurrence clusters appeared linked to parvovirus B19, influenza, CMV and Epstein-Barr virus. A further reported finding was that TCR beta sequences accurately predicted the HLA-A and HLA-B alleles for most subjects in the first cohort. The sequencing pipeline was judged likely to have produced a cluster of highly shared sequence variants as a technical artifact. An association between a missense DCLRE1C variant and V-gene and J-gene trimming of TCR beta chains was found in a later genetic analysis and replicated in an independent cohort. Immune exposure information for the cohort was limited to CMV serostatus. Across donors, most TCR sequences were observed very rarely, whereas some public TCRs were present in many individuals. In a later analysis, HLA-associated TCR beta chains showed more clonal expansion and lower generation probabilities than non-associated chains that were equally common. According to a later analysis, most CMV-associated TCR beta chains appeared to be HLA-restricted, and the HLA associations seemed to be driven largely by CMV exposure. Because HLA typing was missing for some donors at each locus, association tests included only the typed subset. Because counts were too low, some 16 rarely observed V segments, including chromosome 9 orphons, were excluded from the earlier analysis of several hundred of the donors. Three of the identified cytomegalovirus-associated TCR beta chains were confirmed in vitro to be specific for cytomegalovirus antigens.

The library was built by means of the immunoSEQ multiplex PCR assay. The multiplex PCR relied on a mix of 60 forward primers for TCR Vbeta segments and 13 reverse primers for TCR Jbeta segments. The CDR3 region of rearranged TCR beta genes was amplified from genomic DNA by a multiplex PCR assay. On the Illumina HiSeq System, the amplified TCR beta libraries were sequenced as 87-base-pair reads. As for how the authors treated the data: In a later analysis, around 80 million unique TCR beta chains were counted across the 650 to 700 repertoires, and roughly 9.9 million of these chains were shared by at least two donors. To remove PCR and sequencing errors, raw reads were error-corrected and collapsed into unique sequences using a nearest-neighbor algorithm that merged closely related sequences. V, D and J gene segments were assigned by aligning CDR3 sequences to IMGT reference sequences. For a sequence to be retained, a match of at least six nucleotides to both a V gene segment and a J gene segment was required. A rearrangement was called productive if the CDR3 had no stop codons and remained in frame with V and J, and every other rearrangement was called non-productive. Following IMGT convention, CDR3 was defined as the stretch from the second conserved V-encoded cysteine to the conserved J-encoded phenylalanine. Sequences without an unambiguous match to a single V gene segment were excluded from the earlier analysis of about 630 of the donors. In an earlier analysis of almost 600 of the donors, a V segment was called functional when productive rearrangements were above 56.7%, and segregating when the standard deviation between donors exceeded 5%. A statistical classification framework was built to diagnose cytomegalovirus status from the catalog of TCR beta chain sequences. In a later analysis, TCR nucleotide sequences were compared against IMGT/GENE-DB human TR gene sequences so that V and J genes could be assigned. Using the TCRdist pipeline, a later analysis assigned CDR3 sequences along with most-parsimonious VDJ recombination scenarios. A later analysis defined each TCR beta chain by its CDR3 amino acid sequence plus V-gene family, and excluded reads lacking a unique V-gene family. As a way to deal with suspected cross-contamination and a sequencing artifact, a later analysis dropped 450 to 600 nucleotide sequences that were highly shared and had low generation probability. In a later analysis, a clonal expansion index was calculated for each public chain from normalized within-repertoire ranks of inferred template counts. Generation probabilities in a later analysis came from a VDJ recombination model fitted to out-of-frame rearrangements, and those results were checked against IGoR. In a later analysis, hypergeometric tests were used to score TCR-TCR, TCR-HLA and TCR-CMV co-occurrence, with a repertoire-size bias correction applied to TCR pairs. In a later analysis, false discovery rates were estimated by permuting HLA or CMV assignments 20 times. In a later analysis, co-occurring TCRs were grouped with DBSCAN, and TCRdist sequence similarity was added when clustering was performed within HLA-allele-positive subsets. For co-occurrence clustering, repertoires with fewer than 30,000 or more than 120,000 public chains were excluded, along with roughly 5 repertoires with anomalous nucleotide sharing. TCRdb mirrors the immuneACCESS table, restricted to in-frame sequences. Some clones are absent from its copies; in checked studies, under half trace to an unresolved V gene, and the reason for the others is unknown. V and J calls and clone size are given by that table; D and trimming were obtained from the DNA. The sample table holds 150,000 to 200,000 clones, of which roughly four fifths were seen once. The top ten clonotypes cover about 2% of the sample.

Counted from cysteine to phenylalanine, this CDR3 has 15 amino acids. The CDR3 DNA has 45 bases and is translated from base 1. Trimming removed 1 base from V and 2 bases from J; the gene matches leave 2 bases unexplained. CDR1 is given as SEHNR and CDR2 as FQNEAQ, both from the germline V gene (reference sequence). The cohort comprised under 700 healthy bone marrow donors. All cohort members were sampled while nominally healthy, although unrecorded immune exposures were likely present. The donor tested CMV seropositive, placing the donor among the 289 seropositive members of the cohort. A peripheral blood sample was provided by each donor, and peripheral blood mononuclear cells were used for TCR beta sequencing. The Qiagen DNeasy Blood Extraction Kit was used to extract genomic DNA from the blood cell samples. On this clone itself: It lacks a known antigen. The input lacks base qualities; no much larger clone sits a single base away.

This receptor chain uses TRBV7-9 and TRBJ1-2, with TRBD1 matching 9 junction bases. This receptor was identified in a woman aged 25 to 45 in good health and CMV-seropositive. Sequencing was performed on PBMCs. CDR3 sequence: CASSLDTGGNYGYTF. The DNA sequence is TGTGCCAGCAGCTTAGATACAGGGGGCAACTATGGCTACACCTTC.